A selection of T cell receptor beta chains follows, all from one sample in a study of T cells expressing NK-cell markers. With the 5' RACE reads reprocessed, TCRdb shows one record per CDR3 protein and no DNA. This sample's table has fewer than 400,000 distinct CDR3 sequences. The sequenced sample was blood T cells: a sorted CD56 or NKG2C T cell subset, CD4+ or CD8+ T cells, or bulk PBMC T cells (not recorded which). Source of these receptors: a man aged 18-75 years in good health. The CDR3 runs from the conserved cysteine through the conserved F or W. Each record gives: CDR3 protein, J gene, V gene.

CDR3aa: CSASEGHYGYTF; j_gene: TRBJ1-2; v_gene: TRBV20-1
CDR3aa: CASSPIAGTGELFF; j_gene: TRBJ2-2; v_gene: TRBV27
CDR3aa: CASSPTGIANYGYTF; j_gene: TRBJ1-2; v_gene: TRBV6-1
CDR3aa: CASSAPGQGIGEQYF; j_gene: TRBJ2-7; v_gene: TRBV5-1
CDR3aa: CSAFDRSILYF; j_gene: TRBJ2-3; v_gene: TRBV20-1
CDR3aa: CASSYRDYEQYF; j_gene: TRBJ2-7; v_gene: TRBV5-1
CDR3aa: CASSLSGGSPYGYTF; j_gene: TRBJ1-2; v_gene: TRBV12-3/TRBV12-4
CDR3aa: CASRAGVIRDSPLHF; j_gene: TRBJ1-6; v_gene: TRBV27
CDR3aa: CASSTDGTGYYGYTF; j_gene: TRBJ1-2; v_gene: TRBV9
CDR3aa: CSGRRDTSTDTQYF; j_gene: TRBJ2-3; v_gene: TRBV29-1
CDR3aa: CASSEDNSGTRQNTHSNQPQHF; j_gene: TRBJ1-5; v_gene: TRBV25-1
CDR3aa: CASSDRGESYGYTF; j_gene: TRBJ1-2; v_gene: TRBV6-1
CDR3aa: CSAGTGRVWSPLHF; j_gene: TRBJ1-6; v_gene: TRBV20-1
CDR3aa: CASSPETGSTDTQYF; j_gene: TRBJ2-3; v_gene: TRBV9
CDR3aa: CASSLGGGRDGYTF; j_gene: TRBJ1-2; v_gene: TRBV12-3/TRBV12-4
CDR3aa: CASKPASTNEKLFF; j_gene: TRBJ1-4; v_gene: TRBV5-1
CDR3aa: CSVEPQGPGTNYGYTF; j_gene: TRBJ1-2; v_gene: TRBV29-1
CDR3aa: CASSPTSRTQYF; j_gene: TRBJ2-5; v_gene: TRBV7-9
CDR3aa: CASSGRTGGGYGYTF; j_gene: TRBJ1-2; v_gene: TRBV7-2
CDR3aa: CASSQEGLARGDTQYF; j_gene: TRBJ2-3; v_gene: TRBV3-1
CDR3aa: CASSEGGLAGTDTQYF; j_gene: TRBJ2-3; v_gene: TRBV6-1
CDR3aa: CASSLNRGLTDTQYF; j_gene: TRBJ2-3; v_gene: TRBV7-9
CDR3aa: CASSPGLTYQETQYF; j_gene: TRBJ2-5; v_gene: TRBV5-5
CDR3aa: CASRRQGARNEQFF; j_gene: TRBJ2-1; v_gene: TRBV5-1
CDR3aa: CASSYLLTGPREAFF; j_gene: TRBJ1-1; v_gene: TRBV6-2/TRBV6-3
CDR3aa: CSGLAGTPYEQYF; j_gene: TRBJ2-7; v_gene: TRBV20-1
CDR3aa: CASSLEPTGETQYF; j_gene: TRBJ2-5; v_gene: TRBV5-1
CDR3aa: CSPLTPGVVNQPQHF; j_gene: TRBJ1-5; v_gene: TRBV29-1
CDR3aa: CASRNGGAKNIQYF; j_gene: TRBJ2-4; v_gene: TRBV3-1
CDR3aa: CASRGQGQNYGYTF; j_gene: TRBJ1-2; v_gene: TRBV6-1
CDR3aa: CASSLQGLRDTQYF; j_gene: TRBJ2-3; v_gene: TRBV12-3/TRBV12-4
CDR3aa: CASSLALVQETQYF; j_gene: TRBJ2-5; v_gene: TRBV5-8
CDR3aa: CASSPMTGSNTGELFF; j_gene: TRBJ2-2; v_gene: TRBV18
CDR3aa: CASSPGVANEQFF; j_gene: TRBJ2-1; v_gene: TRBV18
CDR3aa: CASSIGTGGSYEQYF; j_gene: TRBJ2-7; v_gene: TRBV19
CDR3aa: CASSFYRGGGELFF; j_gene: TRBJ2-2; v_gene: TRBV7-9
CDR3aa: CASSWDMNTEAFF; j_gene: TRBJ1-1; v_gene: TRBV9
CDR3aa: CATSTARTGSREKLFF; j_gene: TRBJ1-4; v_gene: TRBV15
CDR3aa: CASSQGHLAGGETQYF; j_gene: TRBJ2-5; v_gene: TRBV4-2
CDR3aa: CASSLANTWRGGYEQYF; j_gene: TRBJ2-7; v_gene: TRBV28
CDR3aa: CASSLWQSSYEQYF; j_gene: TRBJ2-7; v_gene: TRBV28
CDR3aa: CASSAARGGSQETQYF; j_gene: TRBJ2-5; v_gene: TRBV6-1
CDR3aa: CASSLTGNSYGYTF; j_gene: TRBJ1-2; v_gene: TRBV6-1
CDR3aa: CAAHRDRALEQYF; j_gene: TRBJ2-7; v_gene: TRBV2
CDR3aa: CASRTGGPAFGYTF; j_gene: TRBJ1-2; v_gene: TRBV28
CDR3aa: CASSLDDVQPMDYGYTF; j_gene: TRBJ1-2; v_gene: TRBV7-7
CDR3aa: CSARGAAGSEDTQYF; j_gene: TRBJ2-3; v_gene: TRBV20-1
CDR3aa: CASSSMVGGQGIKNTEAFF; j_gene: TRBJ1-1; v_gene: TRBV18
CDR3aa: CASSPDTGLAVSSYEQYF; j_gene: TRBJ2-7; v_gene: TRBV11-2
CDR3aa: CASSFAPLAGGTGELFF; j_gene: TRBJ2-2; v_gene: TRBV12-3/TRBV12-4
CDR3aa: CASSPWLNTEAFF; j_gene: TRBJ1-1; v_gene: TRBV6-6
CDR3aa: CATSGPVSRKGRGEQFF; j_gene: TRBJ2-1; v_gene: TRBV24-1
CDR3aa: CASSLFGNSPLHF; j_gene: TRBJ1-6; v_gene: TRBV7-9
CDR3aa: CASSMGLAGDFYTGELFF; j_gene: TRBJ2-2; v_gene: TRBV19
CDR3aa: CASSLEAGESTDTQYF; j_gene: TRBJ2-3; v_gene: TRBV7-6